This T cell receptor (beta chain) is drawn from a study of T cell responses to AZD1222 COVID-19 vaccine. The repertoire was sequenced with immunoSEQ multiplex PCR; TCRdb's copy has only in-frame clones and lacks some. The table lists approximately 150,000 clones, roughly 89% of them singletons, with about 1.5% in the top ten. Study findings and constraints: Spike as a whole was targeted by vaccine-associated CD4 TCRs, dominant at 160-218 and 743-854. Repertoire samples came only from after the peak T cell response. Two doses of AZD1222 preceded a rise in Spike-specific TCR breadth and depth.

The CDR3 has 18 amino acids. Looked up from germline, CDR1 is LNHDA and CDR2 is SQIVND (reference sequence). Trimming removed 2 bases at V and 3 bases at J, with 20 bases between. In the case of this clone: The antigen is undetermined.

This sequence was found in an adult in good health. Specimen: peripheral blood, collected on day 0 of AZD1222 vaccination. The chain joins TRBV19 to TRBJ1-5, with D possibly TRBD1 on 6 matching bases. The CDR3 loop reads CASSILRGEQGVNQPQHF. For the CDR3, the DNA is TGTGCCAGTAGTATACTAAGAGGGGAACAGGGAGTCAATCAGCCCCAGCATTTT.